This passage covers 25 T cell receptor beta chains from one sample sequenced in a study of T-cell reconstitution after alpha-beta-depleted transplantation in children listed by TCRdb under 2016. Libraries were made using PCR. Sequencing was performed on an Illumina HiSeq 2500. To normalize quantification of the TCRbeta repertoire, the TCR libraries were built with molecular barcoding that relied on unique molecular identifiers. TCRdb cleaned the public reads at Q25 with fastp, built clones with MiXCR and kept in-frame beta chains. Rows matching on CDR3 protein sequence are summarized as one entry with the most common DNA and genes. The sample table holds some 290,000 distinct CDR3 sequences, of which more than 9% were seen once. Together, the top ten hold 10% of the sample. Material: PBMCs from the stem cell graft donor, obtained from the stem cell graft. The receptor source for this set is a human donor who donated a stem cell graft to a child with SCID.

This clonotype showed up many times. The rearrangement uses TRBV27 and TRBJ1-1, with D uncertain. Germline V gene lookup returns CDR1 MNHEY and CDR2 SMNVEV (reference sequence). Trimming cost V 5 bases and J 6 bases, with 13 bases left between them. This CDR3 has 13 amino acids. CDR3 DNA: TGTGCCAGCAGTCCGACGTGGGCCCCTGAAGCTTTCTTT. It yields the protein CASSPTWAPEAFF.

This clonotype was counted at least ten times. This chain joins TRBV12-3 or TRBV12-4 and TRBJ2-1; the D is unclear. CDR3 size: 16 residues. V dropped 3 bases and J dropped 2 bases, with 14 bases sitting between them. The CDR3 loop is CASSFLRYETYNEQFF. CDR3 in DNA: TGTGCCAGCAGTTTCCTCCGGTACGAAACCTACAATGAGCAGTTCTTC.

This clonotype showed up just a few times. The V gene is TRBV20-1, the J gene TRBJ2-7; D is possibly TRBD2 (7 bases). V lost 6 bases and J lost 0, with 24 bases in between. From germline, CDR1 is DFQATT and CDR2 SNEGSKA (reference sequence). This CDR3 comprises 17 residues. The CDR3 sequence is CSARRGGSGASSYEQYF. CDR3 nucleotide sequence: TGCAGTGCCCGGAGGGGGGGGAGTGGGGCGAGCTCCTACGAGCAGTACTTC.

V gene TRBV6-1 combines with J gene TRBJ1-1; TRBD1 is a possible D gene (6 bases). Trimming left V 7 bases short and J 4 bases short, with 19 bases between. CDR3 length: 15 amino acids. Germline V gives CDR1 MNHNS, CDR2 SASEGT. The CDR3 is CASTPDRRAGTEAFF. The DNA of the CDR3 is TGTGCCAGCACTCCAGACAGGCGCGCTGGCACTGAAGCTTTCTTT.

The chain uses TRBV10-3 and TRBJ1-5; D is ambiguous. This CDR3 is 13 amino acids long. Germline V gene sequence: CDR1 ENHRY, CDR2 SYGVKD. Trimming took off 10 bases at V and 3 bases at J, with 13 bases between the two ends. The CDR3 DNA reads TGTGCCACCACCCCGGGATCCAATCAGCCCCAGCATTTT. This gives the protein CATTPGSNQPQHF.

In this sample, this clonotype turned up a few times. The chain is built from TRBV29-1 and TRBJ1-2, with TRBD1 identical over 8 bases. V shed 4 bases and J 8 bases; nucleotides not matched to a gene: 12. This CDR3 region has 14 residues. Germline V gives CDR1 SQVTM, CDR2 ANQGSEA. The CDR3 spells CSVADGQGIYGYTF. The CDR3 coding sequence is TGCAGCGTTGCCGATGGACAGGGAATCTACGGCTACACCTTC.

The chain employs TRBV12-3 or TRBV12-4 and TRBJ2-5; D gene ambiguous. The CDR3 has 14 amino acids. V shed 5 bases and J shed 5 bases, with 15 bases lying between them. The CDR3 loop reads CASSPWTAPETQYF. The DNA of the CDR3 is TGTGCCAGCAGTCCGTGGACCGCCCCGGAGACCCAGTACTTC.

This clonotype showed up just a few times. CDR3 region: CASSEVRVADTQYF. As DNA, the CDR3 is TGCGCCAGCAGTGAGGTGCGAGTAGCAGATACGCAGTATTTT. The chain combines TRBV10-2 with TRBJ2-3; D gene uncertain. The CDR3 spans 14 residues. The germline V gene has CDR1 WSHSY and CDR2 SAAADI. The V end lost 2 bases, the J end lost 4 bases, and 10 bases lay between the germline ends.

With respect to this clonotype: With a much larger clone just one base away, this may be a read error. CDR3 residues: CASSSDGGMNTEAFF. Written as DNA, the CDR3 is TGTGCCAGCAGCTCCGATGGGGGAATGAACACTGAAGCTTTCTTT. The rearrangement joins TRBV3-1 to TRBJ1-1; possibly TRBD1 for D (5 bases). The germline gives CDR1 LGHDT, CDR2 YNNKEL (reference sequence). Trimming left V 5 bases short and J 0 bases short, with 13 bases between. This CDR3 is built from 15 residues.

This clonotype was seen a few times. J is TRBJ2-7 and V is TRBV7-8, with TRBD1 identical over 9 bases. Germline loops: CDR1 SGHVS, CDR2 FQNEAQ. The CDR3 sequence is 18 residues long. The J segment lost 0 bases and the V segment lost 2 bases, leaving 11 bases of the junction unmatched. The CDR3 sequence is CASSLLTGGSGISYEQYF. CDR3 in DNA: TGTGCCAGCAGCTTACTGACAGGGGGTAGCGGAATCTCCTACGAGCAGTACTTC.

The V call is TRBV9, the J call TRBJ2-7; a possible D gene is TRBD1 (8 bases). Germline V gene data show CDR1 as SGDLS and CDR2 as YYNGEE. This CDR3 is built from 17 residues. V was pared by 4 bases and J by 0 bases, with 20 bases between. In DNA, the CDR3 is TGTGCCAGCAGCCTCGGACAGGGAGGGCCTGACTCCTACGAGCAGTACTTC. Protein product: CASSLGQGGPDSYEQYF.

The CDR3 region has the DNA TGTGCCAGCTCACCATTCTACAGCTCTGGGGCCAACGTCCTGACTTTC. It encodes CASSPFYSSGANVLTF. This chain joins TRBV18 and TRBJ2-6; D not resolved. CDR3 size: 16 residues. V was clipped by 2 bases and J by 0 bases, with 8 bases between them. Germline CDR1 and CDR2: KGHSH and LQKENI.

The chain links TRBV19 to TRBJ2-7, with 10 nucleotides matching TRBD1. CDR1 is LNHDA and CDR2 is SQIVND in the germline V gene (reference sequence). Trimming removed 7 bases from V and 2 bases from J; junction bases left unmatched: 5. The CDR3 has 14 amino acids. The CDR3 sequence is CASKRDRGTYEQYF. CDR3 in DNA: TGTGCCAGTAAAAGGGACAGGGGCACCTACGAGCAGTACTTC. Full variable domain (missing parts from reference TRBV19 and TRBJ2-7): DGGITQSPKYLFRKEGQNVTLSCEQNLNHDAMYWYRQDPGQGLRLIYYSQIVNDFQKGDIAEGYSVSREKKESFPLTVTSAQKNPTAFYLCASKRDRGTYEQYFGPGTRLTVT.

In its sample, this clonotype was seen a few times. The rearrangement uses TRBV20-1 and TRBJ2-1; 9 positions agree with TRBD2. The germline V gene encodes CDR1 DFQATT and CDR2 SNEGSKA (reference sequence). J gave up 4 bases and V 6 bases, and 7 bases lay outside the gene matches. This CDR3 is built from 14 residues. Here the CDR3 reads CSAQAGGYYNEQFF. CDR3 coding DNA: TGCAGTGCACAGGCGGGGGGGTATTACAATGAGCAGTTCTTC.

This rearrangement joins TRBV20-1 to TRBJ2-3; D is uncertain. Looked up from germline, CDR1 is DFQATT and CDR2 is SNEGSKA (reference sequence). V was shortened by 4 bases and J by 1 base, with 15 bases between the two germline ends. The CDR3 runs to 15 residues. As DNA, the CDR3 is TGCAGTGCTAAGGGCAACAGTCGGGGCACAGATACGCAGTATTTT. Protein: CSAKGNSRGTDTQYF.

This clonotype has just a few counts. V usage is TRBV5-1 and J usage is TRBJ1-4; a possible D gene is TRBD1 (6 bases). V was clipped by 4 bases and J by 5 bases, with 12 bases between them. Germline CDR1 is SGHRS and CDR2 is YFSETQ. This CDR3 spans 14 amino acids. The CDR3 loop is CASSQGTGNEKLFF. CDR3 DNA: TGCGCCAGCAGCCAGGGGACGGGGAATGAAAAACTGTTTTTT.

This clonotype was detected ten times or more. The V gene is TRBV6-5, the J gene TRBJ2-3; 12 positions agree with TRBD2. The germline V gene has CDR1 MNHEY and CDR2 SVGAGI. The V and J ends lost 4 bases and 3 bases, in that order; junction bases with no gene match: 5. This CDR3 spans 16 amino acids. The CDR3 DNA reads as TGTGCCAGCAGTTTGGGACTAGCGGGTCTGACAGATACGCAGTATTTT. Translation: CASSLGLAGLTDTQYF.

This clonotype was seen a handful of times. The V and J genes are TRBV6-4 and TRBJ2-3; TRBD2 agrees at 15 bases. The CDR3 sequence is 18 residues long. Germline lookup yields CDR1 MRHNA and CDR2 SNTAGT. The V segment lost 5 bases and the J segment 4 bases; nucleotides outside the gene matches: 10. CDR3 sequence: CASSRLGLAGGPADTQYF. The CDR3 DNA follows: TGTGCCAGCAGTAGACTAGGACTAGCGGGGGGGCCAGCAGATACGCAGTATTTT.

The rearrangement uses TRBV7-8 and TRBJ2-3, with unresolved D. Trimming shortened V by 3 bases and J by 5 bases, and 12 bases separated the two germline ends. CDR3 length equals 14 residues. The germline V gene has CDR1 SGHVS and CDR2 FQNEAQ. As DNA, the CDR3 is TGTGCCAGCAGCTTCCTCTCTAGTCAAGATACGCAGTATTTT. Protein sequence: CASSFLSSQDTQYF.

This clonotype was recorded many times. V gene TRBV12-3 or TRBV12-4 combines with J gene TRBJ2-3, with 8 nucleotides matching TRBD2. V gave up 3 bases and J gave up 4 bases; unmatched junction bases: 6. The CDR3 consists of 15 residues. CDR3 DNA: TGTGCCAGCAGTTTCTCGGGGGGGGCCGCAGATACGCAGTATTTT. It yields the protein CASSFSGGAADTQYF.

This clonotype has a single count. The chain employs TRBV5-1 and TRBJ2-5; 10 nucleotides match TRBD1. CDR3 size: 17 residues. V trimming: 4 bases; J trimming: 5 bases; junction bases outside the gene matches: 14. Germline loops: CDR1 SGHRS, CDR2 YFSETQ. As DNA, the CDR3 is TGCGCCAGCAGCGCCGACAGGGGGCCCAGCAGCGAGGAGACCCAGTACTTC. This gives the protein CASSADRGPSSEETQYF.

The rearrangement joins TRBV5-1 to TRBJ2-1; 8 positions match TRBD1. The CDR3 runs to 15 residues. Germline CDR1 is SGHRS and CDR2 is YFSETQ. The V and J ends lost 2 bases and 4 bases, in that order; junction bases with no gene match: 5. The CDR3 bases are TGCGCCAGCAGCTTACCGGGACAGGTTTACAATGAGCAGTTCTTC. It codes for CASSLPGQVYNEQFF.

V is TRBV5-1 and J is TRBJ1-6; D is uncertain. This CDR3 has 15 amino acids. The V end lost 1 base, the J end lost 6 bases, and 11 bases lay between the germline ends. Germline CDR1 SGHRS, CDR2 YFSETQ. CDR3 loop: CASSLILDPNSPLHF. CDR3 nucleotides: TGCGCCAGCAGCTTGATATTGGACCCTAATTCACCCCTCCACTTT.

The chain has TRBV19 and TRBJ1-4; D is perhaps TRBD1 (5 bases). Germline lookup yields CDR1 LNHDA and CDR2 SQIVND (reference sequence). There are 13 residues in the CDR3. V shed 4 bases and J shed 4 bases, with 7 bases lying between them. CDR3 sequence: CASSTGSNEKLFF. For the CDR3, the DNA is TGTGCCAGTAGTACAGGGAGTAATGAAAAACTGTTTTTT.

This clonotype was detected only a few times. The rearrangement uses TRBV18 and TRBJ1-1, with 8 bases that match TRBD1. This CDR3 is 13 amino acids long. V shed 4 bases and J 6 bases; nucleotides not matched to a gene: 4. Germline loops: CDR1 KGHSH, CDR2 LQKENI. Written as DNA, the CDR3 is TGTGCCAGCTCACGGAAGGGACAGGCTGAAGCTTTCTTT. This translates into CASSRKGQAEAFF.